This T cell receptor beta chain was obtained from a study of CD8 T cells in ankylosing spondylitis. Regarding the study as a whole: What seemed typical of ankylosing spondylitis blood was a TCR beta motif built from roughly eight highly homologous variants.

Concerning this clonotype itself: What it recognizes is unknown. One end of the junction varies from germline; a read error may be responsible.

The CDR3 spans 14 residues. From germline, CDR1 is DFQATT and CDR2 SNEGSKA (reference sequence). TCRdb reprocessed the 5' RACE reads with MiXCR, giving one entry per CDR3 protein. There are roughly 700,000 distinct CDR3 sequences in the sample; 19% occur only once, and under 20% lies in the top ten. The chain recombines TRBV20-1 with TRBJ1-1; 9 nucleotides agree with TRBD1. The sequence was obtained from a male donor with ankylosing spondylitis. What was sequenced was blood, either unsorted or a sorted T cell fraction (not recorded which). This chain's CDR3 is CSAPPGTGNPEAFF. The CDR3 coding sequence is TGCAGTGCCCCACCTGGGACAGGGAACCCTGAAGCTTTCTTT.